Below, 32 T cell receptor beta chains from the same sample are listed, as sequenced in a study of T cell clonality in common variable immunodeficiency. TCRdb's copy holds only in-frame clones and misses some; the assay was immunoSEQ multiplex PCR. The sample gives 50,000 to 60,000 clones, none seen only once, and the top ten clones hold approximately 5.4%. Material: peripheral blood mononuclear cells. Receptor source: a person aged 18 to 70 in good health.

For this clone: The DNA ends 3 residues before the CDR3 does, and the rest of the CDR3 is filled in from the germline J gene. This chain joins TRBV7-6 and TRBJ2-7, with D possibly matching TRBD2 (5 bases). The V end was cut by 5 bases, the J end by 6 bases, with 14 bases between. Germline values: CDR1 SGHVS, CDR2 FNYEAQ. This CDR3 spans 13 amino acids. Here the CDR3 reads CASSADLSGEQYF. The sequenced part of the CDR3 DNA is TGTGCCAGCAGCGCAGACCTAAGCGGCGAG. The full variable domain, with the rest looked up from reference TRBV7-6 and TRBJ2-7, is GAGVSQSPRYKVTKRGQDVALRCDPISGHVSLYWYRQALGQGPEFLTYFNYEAQQDKSGLPNDRFSAERPEGSISTLTIQRTEQRDSAMYRCASSADLSGEQYFGPGTRLTVT.

This clone showed up many times. From the germline J gene comes the end of the CDR3, since the read stops 3 residues before it. This sequence joins TRBV6-2 or TRBV6-3 and TRBJ2-3; D ambiguous. In germline, CDR1 is MNHEY, CDR2 SVGEGT. Trimming cost V 6 bases and J 6 bases, with 10 bases left between them. CDR3 size: 12 residues. The covered CDR3 bases are TGTGCCAGCAGCGCCGACTTGGATACG. Protein: CASSADLDT. The entire CDR3 protein is CASSADLDTQYF.

This clone was recorded at least ten times. The read finishes 3 residues shy of the CDR3 end, and the germline J gene is used to complete it. The gene calls are TRBV20-1 and TRBJ2-3; 8 bases are a match to TRBD1. V trimming: 6 bases; J trimming: 4 bases; junction bases outside the gene matches: 9. The CDR3 runs 14 residues. Looked up from germline, CDR1 is DFQATT and CDR2 is SNEGSKA (reference sequence). The CDR3 sequence is CSAEDRAASDTQYF. The sequenced part of the CDR3 DNA is TGCAGTGCGGAGGACAGGGCGGCCTCAGATACG.

This clone was counted many times. Read coverage stops 3 residues before the CDR3 terminus; the germline J gene supplies the remainder. The V gene is TRBV20-1, the J gene TRBJ1-4; D unresolved. In germline, CDR1 is DFQATT, CDR2 SNEGSKA (reference sequence). The CDR3 consists of 13 residues. Partial CDR3 DNA: TGCAGTGCTAGATCCCCCATAAGGTGGAAA. Amino acids: CSARSPIRWK. The CDR3 reads in full as CSARSPIRWKLFF.

At least ten counts were recorded for this clone. The observed sequence ends 3 residues before the CDR3 terminus, with the missing tail filled in from the germline J gene. The V call is TRBV4-1, the J call TRBJ2-5; maybe TRBD1 (5 bases). V was clipped by 3 bases and J by 1 base, with 15 bases between them. Germline V gene lookup returns CDR1 MGHRA and CDR2 YSYEKL. CDR3 size: 16 residues. CDR3 DNA (partial): TGCGCCAGCAGCCACAGACCTCTAAGGGGCCAAGAGACC. Translating gives CASSHRPLRGQET. The full CDR3 reads CASSHRPLRGQETQYF.

This clone was recorded many times. The CDR3 reads CASTRSGLNTEAFF. The DNA read from the CDR3 is TGCGCCAGCACCCGAAGCGGGCTGAACACTGAA. The J gene is TRBJ1-1, the V gene TRBV5-1; unclear D gene. The CDR3 end lies 3 residues beyond the end of the read and is filled in from the germline J gene. V was pared by 6 bases and J by 0 bases, with 12 bases between. Germline values: CDR1 SGHRS, CDR2 YFSETQ. The length of the CDR3 is 14 residues.

In this sample, this clone turned up many times. With the read ending 3 residues before the CDR3 end, the germline J gene is used to fill in that end. This chain joins TRBV6-2 or TRBV6-3 and TRBJ1-4, with a weak D call TRBD1 (5 bases). Germline loops: CDR1 MNHEY, CDR2 SVGEGT. The ends were cut back, 8 bases at V and 8 bases at J, with 15 bases in the middle. The CDR3 loop spans 13 amino acids. The sequenced part of the CDR3 DNA is TGTGCCAGCCTCCTCGGGGGAGAAGAAAAA. This encodes CASLLGGEEK. The full CDR3 protein reads CASLLGGEEKLFF.

This clone was seen many times. The CDR3 end falls 3 residues outside the read, so it is completed with the germline J gene. The V call is TRBV20-1, the J call TRBJ2-1; TRBD1 agrees at 7 bases. The ends lost 6 bases at V and 0 bases at J; junction bases unmatched: 5. The germline gives CDR1 DFQATT, CDR2 SNEGSKA (reference sequence). This CDR3 has 14 residues. The part of the CDR3 DNA that was read is TGCAGTGCAGGGGGCGCCAGCTCCTACAATGAG. It translates to CSAGGASSYNE. The full CDR3 protein reads CSAGGASSYNEQFF.

This clone turned up a few times. Sequencing ends 3 residues short of the CDR3 end; the germline J gene provides the rest. This chain connects TRBV10-2 to TRBJ2-5, with TRBD1 matching over 7 bases. Germline CDR1 is WSHSY and CDR2 is SAAADI. The CDR3 has 15 residues. The junction had 14 bases not matched to a gene; V was cut back by 6 bases and J by 7 bases. CDR3 bases read: TGCGCCAGCAGCGAAACTCAGGGGGTAGTAGGGACC. Translated, it gives CASSETQGVVGT. The CDR3 as a whole reads CASSETQGVVGTQYF.

The table lists this clone with many counts. The read terminates 3 residues before the CDR3 end, so the remaining end is supplied by the germline J gene. The rearrangement joins TRBV18 to TRBJ1-4; 7 bases map to TRBD1. The CDR3 has 14 residues. Germline values: CDR1 KGHSH, CDR2 LQKENI. The part of the CDR3 DNA that was read is TGTGCCAGCTCACCAAGCGGGACAGTGGATAAA. This gives the protein CASSPSGTVDK. The whole CDR3 sequence reads CASSPSGTVDKLFF.

This clone was detected ten times or more. The read halts 3 residues ahead of the CDR3 end, with the missing end drawn from the germline J gene. The chain links TRBV28 to TRBJ2-7; 11 nucleotides line up with TRBD2. Germline values: CDR1 MDHEN, CDR2 SYDVKM. CDR3 length: 17 amino acids. V gave up 5 bases and J gave up 1 base; unmatched junction bases: 10. The CDR3 bases that were read are TGTGCCAGCAGTCCCCTGAGGGGACTAGCGGTTTCCTACGAG. Encoded protein: CASSPLRGLAVSYE. From start to end, the CDR3 is CASSPLRGLAVSYEQYF.

This clone was seen ten or more times. The covered CDR3 bases are TGTGCCAGCAGCGCAGCGACAGTGAACACTGAA. Translated, it gives CASSAATVNTE. The whole CDR3 is CASSAATVNTEAFF. The gene calls are TRBV7-2 and TRBJ1-1; D is possibly TRBD1 (5 bases). The CDR3 end falls 3 residues outside the read, so it is completed with the germline J gene. The CDR3 length is 14 residues. V gave up 5 bases and J gave up 0 bases, with 10 bases separating them. CDR1 is SGHTA, CDR2 FQGNSA, per germline.

This clone occurred many times. CDR3 sequence reads: CASSSSLGAGGYTF. The sequenced part of the CDR3 DNA is TGTGCCAGCAGCTCCTCCCTGGGAGCGGGCGGC. The chain joins TRBV7-9 to TRBJ1-2; D gene unclear. Sequencing ends 3 residues short of the CDR3 end; the germline J gene provides the rest. The length of the CDR3 is 14 residues. Germline assignment: CDR1 SEHNR and CDR2 FQNEAQ (reference sequence).

This clone was seen at least ten times. Read sequence stops 3 residues before the CDR3 end, and the germline J gene provides the missing end. V is TRBV12-5 and J is TRBJ2-2; 9 bases fit TRBD2. Germline CDR1 is LGHNT and CDR2 is FRNRAP. After removal of 3 bases from V and 4 bases from J, the junction contained 3 bases not matched to a gene. The CDR3 runs 15 residues. CDR3 region: CASGFKAGGTGELFF. The sequenced part of the CDR3 DNA is TGTGCTAGTGGTTTTAAAGCGGGAGGCACCGGGGAG.

There are many counts of this clone. The read finishes 3 residues shy of the CDR3 end, and the germline J gene is used to complete it. The chain carries TRBV6-2 or TRBV6-3 and TRBJ2-2; D unresolved. The ends were cut back, 5 bases at V and 4 bases at J, with 14 bases in the middle. Per the germline V gene, CDR1 is MNHEY and CDR2 is SVGEGT. This CDR3 is built from 15 residues. CDR3 bases read: TGTGCCAGCAGTCCCTTGCCCCTCAGCACCGGGGAG. Translated, it gives CASSPLPLSTGE. The full CDR3 is CASSPLPLSTGELFF.

This clone was seen at least ten times. The read is 3 residues too short to cover the CDR3 end, so that end is filled in from the germline J gene. This chain uses TRBV6-4 with TRBJ2-2, with D perhaps TRBD2 (5 bases). The CDR3 contains 15 residues. CDR1 MRHNA and CDR2 SNTAGT come from the germline V gene. Trimming took off 3 bases at V and 0 bases at J, with 8 bases between the two ends. The part of the CDR3 DNA that was read is TGTGCCAGCAGTGAGGCGACTACGAACACCGGGGAG. Protein sequence: CASSEATTNTGE. The entire CDR3 sequence reads CASSEATTNTGELFF.

In its sample, this clone was seen many times. The read gets to within 3 residues of the CDR3 end, and the germline J gene fills in the rest. The chain links TRBV6-4 to TRBJ2-1; 9 nucleotides agree with TRBD2. V was pared by 2 bases and J by 5 bases, with 7 bases of the junction left unmatched. The germline V gene has CDR1 MRHNA and CDR2 SNTAGT. The CDR3 totals 16 residues. The CDR3 bases that were read are TGTGCCAGCAGTGACCTTAGCGGGAGTAGCCACAATGAG. Its translation: CASSDLSGSSHNE. The CDR3 in full is CASSDLSGSSHNEQFF.

Many counts were recorded for this clone. From the germline J gene comes the end of the CDR3, since the read stops 3 residues before it. The chain is built from TRBV7-9 and TRBJ1-1, with TRBD1 matching 7 bases. Per the germline V gene, CDR1 is SEHNR and CDR2 is FQNEAQ (reference sequence). The CDR3 covers 13 residues. The DNA read from the CDR3 is TGTGCCAGCAGCTCAGGGGGTCGCTCTACA. Its translation: CASSSGGRST. The whole CDR3 protein is CASSSGGRSTAFF.

This clone was counted ten times or more. The read finishes 3 residues shy of the CDR3 end, and the germline J gene is used to complete it. The rearrangement joins TRBV7-3 to TRBJ2-1; the D is unclear. This CDR3 has 15 amino acids. Germline V gene lookup returns CDR1 SGHTA and CDR2 FQGTGA. V shed 0 bases and J shed 7 bases, with 13 bases lying between them. The covered CDR3 bases are TGTGCCAGCAGCTTAACTAACGGTTATGAAAATGAG. It is translated as CASSLTNGYENE. The full CDR3 sequence reads CASSLTNGYENEQFF.

In its sample, this clone was seen many times. Read sequence stops 3 residues before the CDR3 end, and the germline J gene provides the missing end. This chain joins TRBV5-4 and TRBJ1-6; no reliable D call. This CDR3 comprises 15 residues. V was shortened by 4 bases and J by 5 bases, with 13 bases between the two germline ends. Germline lookup yields CDR1 SGHNT and CDR2 YYREEE (reference sequence). The part of the CDR3 DNA that was read is TGTGCCAGCAGCCGAATCGGACTGGATAATTCACCC. Translated, it gives CASSRIGLDNSP. The full CDR3 protein is CASSRIGLDNSPLHF.

This clone was counted at least ten times. With the read ending 3 residues before the CDR3 end, the germline J gene is used to fill in that end. The chain carries TRBV5-1 and TRBJ2-6; a weak D match, TRBD1 (6 bases). V was trimmed by 6 bases and J by 2 bases, leaving 9 bases between them. Germline assignment: CDR1 SGHRS and CDR2 YFSETQ. The CDR3 extends over 14 amino acids. Incomplete CDR3 DNA: TGCGCCAGCACAACAGGGACTGGGGCCAACGTC. This codes for CASTTGTGANV. The CDR3 in full is CASTTGTGANVLTF. Looking up the rest from reference TRBV5-1 and TRBJ2-6 gives the full variable domain: KAGVTQTPRYLIKTRGQQVTLSCSPISGHRSVSWYQQTPGQGLQFLFEYFSETQRNKGNFPGRFSGRQFSNSRSEMNVSTLELGDSALYLCASTTGTGANVLTFGAGSRLTVL.

This clone was counted many times. The read halts 3 residues ahead of the CDR3 end, with the missing end drawn from the germline J gene. This chain uses TRBV5-5 with TRBJ2-2, with D perhaps given as TRBD1 or TRBD2 (6 bases each). Germline-derived CDR1 and CDR2 are SGHKS and YYEKEE (reference sequence). Trimming removed 2 bases at V and 6 bases at J, with 11 bases between. The length of the CDR3 is 14 residues. CDR3 bases read: TGTGCCAGCAGCTTCCAGGGGAGGCCCGGGGAG. It is translated as CASSFQGRPGE. The full CDR3 is CASSFQGRPGELFF.

This clone was seen repeatedly, ten times or more. The read comes to an end 3 residues before the CDR3 does, leaving the germline J gene to fill in the end. This chain joins TRBV4-1 and TRBJ2-1, with 11 bases fitting TRBD2. There are 17 residues in the CDR3. The V gene end was trimmed by 5 bases and the J gene end by 2 bases; junction bases not matched to a gene: 8. CDR1 and CDR2 (germline): MGHRA, YSYEKL. The CDR3 bases that were read are TGCGCCAGCAGCTCTCGCTGGGGACTAGCGGCCTACAATGAG. As protein: CASSSRWGLAAYNE. The whole CDR3 protein reads CASSSRWGLAAYNEQFF.

Many counts were recorded for this clone. CDR3 bases read: TGCGCCAGCAGCGGGGTTAGCGGGAGGGGTGAGACC. This sequence encodes CASSGVSGRGET. The whole CDR3 protein is CASSGVSGRGETQYF. The chain recombines TRBV5-1 with TRBJ2-5, with 11 nucleotides matching TRBD2. The sequence runs out 3 residues before the end of the CDR3; the remainder is reconstructed from the germline J gene. This CDR3 has 15 amino acids. The junction had 7 bases not matched to a gene; V was cut back by 4 bases and J by 5 bases. Per germline, CDR1 SGHRS and CDR2 YFSETQ.

Ten or more counts support this clone. Read data end 3 residues before the CDR3 end; the end is taken from the germline J gene. V and J are TRBV20-1 and TRBJ2-2, with 7 bases aligning to TRBD1. Trimming at V came to 6 bases and at J to 1 base, leaving 5 bases not matched to a gene. This CDR3 comprises 14 residues. Germline V gene sequence: CDR1 DFQATT, CDR2 SNEGSKA (reference sequence). The CDR3 region is CSAVRGRNTGELFF. Incomplete CDR3 DNA: TGCAGTGCCGTTAGGGGGCGGAACACCGGGGAG.

The table lists this clone with many counts. The read ends 3 residues early relative to the CDR3; the germline J gene fills the gap. V usage is TRBV14 and J usage is TRBJ2-1; D possibly corresponds to TRBD2 (5 bases). Germline V lookup: CDR1 SGHDN, CDR2 FVKESK. V lost 4 bases, J lost 0 bases, and 13 bases lay in between. This CDR3 is 16 amino acids long. This CDR3 reads CASSRDVASSYNEQFF. CDR3 bases read: TGTGCCAGCAGCCGAGACGTAGCGAGCTCCTACAATGAG. The full variable domain, its missing parts supplied by reference TRBV14 and TRBJ2-1, is EAGVTQFPSHSVIEKGQTVTLRCDPISGHDNLYWYRRVMGKEIKFLLHFVKESKQDESGMPNNRFLAERTGGTYSTLKVQPAELEDSGVYFCASSRDVASSYNEQFFGPGTRLTVL.

This clone has at least ten counts. Read sequence stops 3 residues before the CDR3 end, and the germline J gene provides the missing end. The chain carries TRBV5-1 and TRBJ1-6, with 7 bases lining up with TRBD1. V lost 0 bases and J lost 5; bases outside the gene matches: 2. The CDR3 consists of 15 residues. The germline CDR1 and CDR2 sequences are SGHRS and YFSETQ. CDR3 sequence: CASSLGDSHNSPLHF. CDR3 DNA (partial): TGCGCCAGCAGCTTGGGGGACAGTCATAATTCACCC.

This clone came up many times. The read falls 3 residues short of the CDR3 end, and the missing part is taken from the germline J gene. V is TRBV5-4 and J is TRBJ2-2; 9 nucleotides line up with TRBD1. CDR3 length equals 15 residues. With 3 bases clipped from V and 3 bases from J, the junction kept 3 bases outside the gene matches. The germline gives CDR1 SGHNT, CDR2 YYREEE (reference sequence). CDR3 bases read: TGTGCCAGCAGCTCGGGACAGGGACACACCGGGGAG. Translation gives CASSSGQGHTGE. The complete CDR3 sequence is CASSSGQGHTGELFF.

This clone was detected many times. The CDR3 end is not reached by the read, which stops 3 residues before it; the germline J gene fills it in. V usage is TRBV30 and J usage is TRBJ1-2; D possibly corresponds to TRBD1 (5 bases). The germline V gene has CDR1 GTSNPN and CDR2 SVGIG (reference sequence). The CDR3 has 12 amino acids. CDR3 DNA, as far as it was read: TGTGCCTGGAGTTTGATAGGGGAAGGC. Protein sequence: CAWSLIGEG. The CDR3 in its entirety is CAWSLIGEGYTF.

This clone was seen many times. The read terminates 3 residues ahead of where the CDR3 ends, so the germline J gene completes it. The rearrangement links TRBV5-1 to TRBJ2-1; TRBD2 matches at 14 bases. V gave up 4 bases and J gave up 9 bases; unmatched junction bases: 6. The CDR3 has 15 amino acids. Germline lookup yields CDR1 SGHRS and CDR2 YFSETQ. The DNA read from the CDR3 is TGCGCCAGCAGCATAGGGACTAGCGGGAGCAGTGAG. This encodes CASSIGTSGSSE. The full-length CDR3 reads as CASSIGTSGSSEQFF.

This clone appeared many times. The read stops 3 residues short of the end of the CDR3; the missing end is completed from the germline J gene. The rearrangement joins TRBV6-4 to TRBJ2-3; the match to TRBD2 covers 9 bases. The CDR3 is 15 residues long. With V trimmed by 4 bases and J by 3 bases, 5 bases remained unmatched. In germline, CDR1 is MRHNA, CDR2 SNTAGT. Incomplete CDR3 DNA: TGTGCCAGCAGTGCCTTTGGACTAGCGACAGATACG. This gives the protein CASSAFGLATDT. The CDR3, in full, reads CASSAFGLATDTQYF.

This clone occurred many times. The missing CDR3 end, 3 residues past where the read stops, is filled in from the germline J gene. The genes are TRBV4-1 and TRBJ1-5, with 11 bases identical to TRBD1. Germline V CDR1 and CDR2: MGHRA, YSYEKL. The CDR3 loop spans 15 amino acids. The V and J ends lost 3 bases and 6 bases, in that order; junction bases with no gene match: 4. The DNA read from the CDR3 is TGCGCCAGCAGCCACGGACAGGGGGCCAGTCAGCCC. Its translation: CASSHGQGASQP. The whole CDR3 region reads CASSHGQGASQPQHF.